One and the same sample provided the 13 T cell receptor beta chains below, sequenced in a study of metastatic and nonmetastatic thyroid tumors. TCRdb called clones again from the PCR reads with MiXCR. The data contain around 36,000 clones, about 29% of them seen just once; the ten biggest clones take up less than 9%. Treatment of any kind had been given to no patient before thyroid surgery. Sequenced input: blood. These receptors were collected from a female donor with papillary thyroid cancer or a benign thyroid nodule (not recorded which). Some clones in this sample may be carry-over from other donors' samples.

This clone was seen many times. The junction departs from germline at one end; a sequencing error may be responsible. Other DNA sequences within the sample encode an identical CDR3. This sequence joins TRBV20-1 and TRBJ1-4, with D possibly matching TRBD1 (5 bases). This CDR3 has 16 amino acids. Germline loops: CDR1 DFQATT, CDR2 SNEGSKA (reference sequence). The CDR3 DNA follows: TGCAGTGCTAGTGCCGGGACCCACGGGGCTAATCAAAAACTGTTTTTT. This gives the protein CSASAGTHGANQKLFF.

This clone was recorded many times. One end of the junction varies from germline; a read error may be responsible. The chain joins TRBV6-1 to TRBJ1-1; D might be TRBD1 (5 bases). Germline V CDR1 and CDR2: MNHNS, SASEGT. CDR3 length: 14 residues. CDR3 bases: TGTGCCAGCAGCCACGGGGGAGGGAGCCCTGAGGCTTTCTTT. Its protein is CASSHGGGSPEAFF.

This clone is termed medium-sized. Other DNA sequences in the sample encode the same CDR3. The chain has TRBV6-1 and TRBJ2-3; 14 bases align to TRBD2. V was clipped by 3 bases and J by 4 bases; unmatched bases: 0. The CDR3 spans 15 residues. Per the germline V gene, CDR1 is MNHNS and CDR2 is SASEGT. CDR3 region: CASSETSGGADTQYF. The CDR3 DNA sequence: TGTGCCAGCAGTGAGACTAGCGGGGGGGCAGATACGCAGTATTTT.

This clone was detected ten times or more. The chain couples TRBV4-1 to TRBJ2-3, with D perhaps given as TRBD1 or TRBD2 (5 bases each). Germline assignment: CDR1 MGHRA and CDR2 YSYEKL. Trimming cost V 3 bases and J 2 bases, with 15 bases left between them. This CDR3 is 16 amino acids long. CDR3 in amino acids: CASSHDRDRITDTQYF. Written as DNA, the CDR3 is TGCGCCAGCAGCCACGACCGGGACCGAATCACAGATACGCAGTATTTT.

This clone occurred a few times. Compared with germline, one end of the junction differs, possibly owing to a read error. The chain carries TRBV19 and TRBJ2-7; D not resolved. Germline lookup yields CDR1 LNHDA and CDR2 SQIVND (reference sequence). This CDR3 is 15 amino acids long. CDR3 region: CASSIGSRSSYDQHF. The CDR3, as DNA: TGTGCCAGTAGTATAGGATCCAGAAGCTCCTACGATCAGCACTTC.

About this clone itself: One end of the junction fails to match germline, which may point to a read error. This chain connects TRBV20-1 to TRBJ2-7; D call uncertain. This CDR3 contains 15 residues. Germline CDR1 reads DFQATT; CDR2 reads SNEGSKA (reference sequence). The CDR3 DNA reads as TGCAGTGCCAGCAGTGATCAGGTTAGCTCCTACGAGCAGTACTTT. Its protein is CSASSDQVSSYEQYF.

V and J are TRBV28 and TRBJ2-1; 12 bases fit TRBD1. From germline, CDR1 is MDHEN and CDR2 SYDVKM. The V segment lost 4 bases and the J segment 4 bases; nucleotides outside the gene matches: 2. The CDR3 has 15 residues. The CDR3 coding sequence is TGTGCCAGCAGTTCGGGACAGGGGGCTTACAATGAGCAGTTCTTC. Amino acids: CASSSGQGAYNEQFF.

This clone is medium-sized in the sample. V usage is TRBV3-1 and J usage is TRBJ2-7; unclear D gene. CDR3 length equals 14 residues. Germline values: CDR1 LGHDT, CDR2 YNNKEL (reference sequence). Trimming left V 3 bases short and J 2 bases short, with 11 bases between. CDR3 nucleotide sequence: TGTGCCAGCAGCCACGGAGACAACCCCTACGAGCAGTACTTC. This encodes CASSHGDNPYEQYF.

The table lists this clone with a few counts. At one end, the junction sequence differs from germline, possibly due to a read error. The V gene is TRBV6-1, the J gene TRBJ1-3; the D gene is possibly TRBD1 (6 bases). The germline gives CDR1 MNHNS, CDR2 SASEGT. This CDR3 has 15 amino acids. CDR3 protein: CVSRGRGRGGNTIYF. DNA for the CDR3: TGTGTCAGCAGGGGCCGGGGGAGAGGCGGAAACACCATATATTTT.

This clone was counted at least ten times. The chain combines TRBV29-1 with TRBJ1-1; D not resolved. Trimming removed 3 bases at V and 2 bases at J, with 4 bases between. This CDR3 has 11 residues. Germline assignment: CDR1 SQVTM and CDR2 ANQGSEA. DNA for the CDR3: TGCAGCGTTGAGAGTAACACTGAAGCTTTCTTT. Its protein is CSVESNTEAFF.

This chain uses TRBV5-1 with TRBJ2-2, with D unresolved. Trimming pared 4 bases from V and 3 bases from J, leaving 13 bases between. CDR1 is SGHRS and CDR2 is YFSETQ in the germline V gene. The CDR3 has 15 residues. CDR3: CASSPSGGHTGELFF. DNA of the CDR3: TGCGCCAGCAGCCCCTCGGGCGGCCACACCGGGGAGCTGTTTTTT.

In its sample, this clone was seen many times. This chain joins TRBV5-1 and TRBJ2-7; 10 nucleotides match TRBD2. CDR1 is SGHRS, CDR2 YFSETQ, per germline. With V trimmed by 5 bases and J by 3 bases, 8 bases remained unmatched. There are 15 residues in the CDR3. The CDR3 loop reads CASSPLGTSDYEQYF. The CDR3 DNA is TGCGCCAGCAGTCCGCTGGGGACTAGCGACTACGAGCAGTACTTC.

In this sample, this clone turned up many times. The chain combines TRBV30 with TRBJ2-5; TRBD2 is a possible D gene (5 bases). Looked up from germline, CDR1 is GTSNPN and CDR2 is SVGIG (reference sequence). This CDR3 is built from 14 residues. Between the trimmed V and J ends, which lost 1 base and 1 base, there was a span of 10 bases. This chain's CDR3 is CAWSGPGIQETQYF. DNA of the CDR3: TGTGCCTGGAGTGGGCCCGGGATCCAAGAGACCCAGTACTTC.